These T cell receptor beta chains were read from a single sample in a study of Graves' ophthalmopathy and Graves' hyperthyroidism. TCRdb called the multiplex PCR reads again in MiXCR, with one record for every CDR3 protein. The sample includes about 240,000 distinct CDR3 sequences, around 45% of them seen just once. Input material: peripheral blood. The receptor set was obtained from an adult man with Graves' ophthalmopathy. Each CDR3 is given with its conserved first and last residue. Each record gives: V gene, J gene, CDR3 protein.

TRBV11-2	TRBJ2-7	CASRPTGASITYEQYF
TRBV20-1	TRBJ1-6	CSARTGNYNSPLHF
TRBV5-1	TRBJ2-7	CASSSGTVNYEQYF
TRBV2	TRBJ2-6	CASRPDKGISGANVLTF
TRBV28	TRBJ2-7	CASSSPTGLKEQYF
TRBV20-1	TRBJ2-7	CSASLVLPPYEQYF
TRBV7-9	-	CASSLIGLEGEQFF
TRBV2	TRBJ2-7	CASSESGTGFYEQYF
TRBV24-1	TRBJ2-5	CATSAQETQYF
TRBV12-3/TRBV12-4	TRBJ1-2	CASSLSQANYGYTF
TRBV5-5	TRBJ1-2	CASSPALGGGYGYTF
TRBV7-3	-	CASSTDSGRADEQFF
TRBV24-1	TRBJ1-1	CATSDLSGQLNTEAFF
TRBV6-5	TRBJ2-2	CASSRRDRATGELFF
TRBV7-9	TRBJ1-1	CASSWSTEAFF
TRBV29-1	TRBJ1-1	CSVDETGGTEAFF
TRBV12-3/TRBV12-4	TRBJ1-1	CASSLRSSAAEAFF
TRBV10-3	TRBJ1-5	CASTRTGAYSNQPQHF
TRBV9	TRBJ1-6	CASSGAGGANSPLHF
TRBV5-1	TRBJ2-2	CASSFEMAGELFF
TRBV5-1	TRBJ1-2	CASSRDAANYGYTF
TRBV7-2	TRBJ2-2	CASSLEANTGELFF
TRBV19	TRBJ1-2	CASSIIHLYGYTF
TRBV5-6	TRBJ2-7	CASRGLAAYEQYF